These T cell receptor beta chains were read from a single sample in a study of blood T cell repertoires in COVID-19. TCRdb's copy holds only in-frame clones and misses some; the assay was immunoSEQ multiplex PCR. Of around 140,000 clones in the sample, 78% were seen once. Specimen: peripheral blood. The receptors were sampled from a woman aged 60-70 years with acute or convalescent COVID-19. Both conserved end residues are part of each CDR3. D genes are given only for firm matches. Only some rows state a clone size, as once, few, many or a class for expanded clones.

V	D	J	size	DNA	CDR3
TRBV5-1	.	TRBJ1-1	once	TGCGCCAGCAGGTTGAACACAGTCCTCAACACTGAAGCTTTCTTT	CASRLNTVLNTEAFF
TRBV7-8	.	TRBJ2-5	.	TGTGCCAGCAGCTTAGGGGCTAGCACAGAGACCCAGTACTTC	CASSLGASTETQYF
TRBV27	TRBD2	TRBJ2-1	.	TGTGCCAGCAGTTTTCCACTAGCGGGAGGATTGGGAAATGAGCAGTTCTTC	CASSFPLAGGLGNEQFF
TRBV10-3	TRBD2	TRBJ2-1	.	TGTGCCATAGCTTTCAGCGGGAGGACCCCATCGTACAATGAGCAGTTCTTC	CAIAFSGRTPSYNEQFF
TRBV19	TRBD2	TRBJ2-1	.	TGTGCCAGTAGTATAGATCGAGATGCGGGAGTCTACAATGAGCAGTTCTTC	CASSIDRDAGVYNEQFF
TRBV12-3/TRBV12-4	TRBD1	TRBJ1-2	.	TGTGCCAGCAGAGGACAGGGGGCCTATGGCTACACCTTC	CASRGQGAYGYTF
TRBV5-1	TRBD1	TRBJ2-1	.	TGCGCCAGCAGCTTCCGGGACAGGGTCATTGAGCAGTTCTTC	CASSFRDRVIEQFF
TRBV6-7	TRBD2	TRBJ2-2	.	TGTGCCAGCACCTCCCCGGGACTAGCGGGATTGCACACCGGGGAGCTGTTTTTT	CASTSPGLAGLHTGELFF
TRBV28	TRBD1	TRBJ2-5	.	TGTGCCAGCAGTCTGGGACAGGGGGCGGGAGAGACCCAGTACTTC	CASSLGQGAGETQYF
TRBV28	.	TRBJ2-3	few	TGTGCCAGCAATCAGGACATAGACAGAGCAGATACGCAGTATTTT	CASNQDIDRADTQYF
TRBV6-5	TRBD1	TRBJ2-7	once	TGTGCCAGCAGTTACGACAGGGTAAGGGACGAGCAGTACTTC	CASSYDRVRDEQYF
TRBV5-1	TRBD2	TRBJ2-3	.	TGCGCCAGCAGCTTGGCTGGCGCGGGAGGGGATACGCAGTATTTT	CASSLAGAGGDTQYF
TRBV4-1	TRBD1	TRBJ2-4	.	TGCGCCAGCAGCCAAGAACAGGGGAGAATTCAGTACTTC	CASSQEQGRIQYF
TRBV27	TRBD1	TRBJ1-2	.	TGTGCCAGCACCAGACAGGGAGGCTACACCTTC	CASTRQGGYTF
TRBV30	.	TRBJ1-5	.	TGTGCCTGGAGTGACCTTCCGGTAAATCAGCCCCAGCATTTT	CAWSDLPVNQPQHF
TRBV29-1	TRBD1	TRBJ1-4	.	TGCAGCACTGACCCTGGGACAGAGAATGAAAAACTGTTTTTT	CSTDPGTENEKLFF
TRBV4-2	.	TRBJ1-1	.	TGTGCCAGCAGCCAAGATAGGTTAGGAGTTGAAGCTTTCTTT	CASSQDRLGVEAFF
TRBV6-2/TRBV6-3	.	TRBJ1-1	.	TGTGCCAGCAGCCACAGGGTAACTGAAGCTTTCTTT	CASSHRVTEAFF
TRBV5-1	TRBD1	TRBJ1-1	.	TGCGCCAGCAGCTTGACAGGGGAGAACACTGAAGCTTTCTTT	CASSLTGENTEAFF
TRBV3-1/TRBV3-2	.	TRBJ1-1	.	TGTGCCAGCAGCCACCGGGGACAGAACACTGAAGCTTTCTTT	CASSHRGQNTEAFF
TRBV7-8	.	TRBJ1-4	.	TGTGCCAGCAGCTTCCTGGCAGGGGCGAGTGGGGAAAAACTGTTTTTT	CASSFLAGASGEKLFF
TRBV3-1/TRBV3-2	.	TRBJ2-1	.	TGTGCCAGCAGCCAGAGAGGGGGAATCGCCTACAATGAGCAGTTCTTC	CASSQRGGIAYNEQFF
TRBV27	TRBD2	TRBJ2-1	once	TGTGCCAGCAGGCAGGGACTAGCGAGATTAAATGAGCAGTTCTTC	CASRQGLARLNEQFF
TRBV5-8	TRBD1	TRBJ1-6	.	TGTGCCAGCAGAAATGGGGGGACAGGGAATTCACCCCTCCACTTT	CASRNGGTGNSPLHF
TRBV28	.	TRBJ2-4	.	TGTGCCAGCAGTACCCGCACGGGGGTCAAAAACATTCAGTACTTC	CASSTRTGVKNIQYF
TRBV5-1	TRBD2	TRBJ2-7	once	TGCGCCAGCAGTCAAGGACTAGCGGGAATCTACGAGCAGTACTTC	CASSQGLAGIYEQYF
TRBV30	.	TRBJ1-1	.	TGTGCCTGGAGTGTGTTTCTCCACTCTGAAGCTTTCTTT	CAWSVFLHSEAFF
TRBV19	TRBD2	TRBJ2-1	.	TGTGCCAGTAGTTGGGCTAGCGGGAGCTTGGAGCAGTTCTTC	CASSWASGSLEQFF
TRBV7-9	TRBD1	TRBJ2-2	.	TGTGCCAGCAATACAGGGGGCGGGGAGCTGTTTTTT	CASNTGGGELFF
TRBV27	TRBD1	TRBJ2-5	.	TGTGCCAGCAGTTCAGGGGGCGCGGACCGGACCCAGTACTTC	CASSSGGADRTQYF
TRBV3-1/TRBV3-2	.	TRBJ2-5	.	TGTGCCAGCAGCCAAGAATGGGGAGGAGAGACCCAGTACTTC	CASSQEWGGETQYF
TRBV4-1	.	TRBJ2-2	.	TGCGCCAGCAGCCGTGCAGAGAACACCGGGGAGCTGTTTTTT	CASSRAENTGELFF